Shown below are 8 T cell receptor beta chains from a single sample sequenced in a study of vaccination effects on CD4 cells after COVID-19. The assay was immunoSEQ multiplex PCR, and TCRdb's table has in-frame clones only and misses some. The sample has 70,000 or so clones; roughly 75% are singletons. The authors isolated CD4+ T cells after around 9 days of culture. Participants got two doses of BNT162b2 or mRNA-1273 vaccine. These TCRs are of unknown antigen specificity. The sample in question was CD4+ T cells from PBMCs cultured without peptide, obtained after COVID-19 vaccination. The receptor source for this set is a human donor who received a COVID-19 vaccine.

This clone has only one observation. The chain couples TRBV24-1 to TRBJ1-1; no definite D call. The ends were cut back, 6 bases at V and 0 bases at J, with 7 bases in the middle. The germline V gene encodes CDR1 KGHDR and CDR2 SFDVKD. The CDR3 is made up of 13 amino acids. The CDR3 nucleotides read TGTGCCACCAGTTCGGACCTGAACACTGAAGCTTTCTTT. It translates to CATSSDLNTEAFF.

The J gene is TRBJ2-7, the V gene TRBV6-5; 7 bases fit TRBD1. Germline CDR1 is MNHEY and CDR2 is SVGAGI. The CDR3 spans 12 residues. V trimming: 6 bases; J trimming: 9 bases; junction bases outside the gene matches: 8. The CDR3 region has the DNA TGTGCCAGCAGCAACCGAGGGGGCGGGCAGTACGTC. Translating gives CASSNRGGGQYV.

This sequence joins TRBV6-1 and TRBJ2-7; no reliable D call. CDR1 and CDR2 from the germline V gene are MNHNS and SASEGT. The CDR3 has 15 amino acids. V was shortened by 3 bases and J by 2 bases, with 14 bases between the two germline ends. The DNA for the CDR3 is TGTGCCAGCAGTGATGGAGCGTTTAGCCCCTACGAGCAGTACGTC. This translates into CASSDGAFSPYEQYV.

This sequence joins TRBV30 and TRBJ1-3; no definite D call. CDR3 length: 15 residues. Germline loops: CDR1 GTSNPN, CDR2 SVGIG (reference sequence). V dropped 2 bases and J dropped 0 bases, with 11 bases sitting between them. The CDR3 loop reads CAWSKEGVSGNTIYF. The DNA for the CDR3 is TGTGCCTGGAGTAAGGAAGGTGTCTCTGGAAACACCATATATTTT.

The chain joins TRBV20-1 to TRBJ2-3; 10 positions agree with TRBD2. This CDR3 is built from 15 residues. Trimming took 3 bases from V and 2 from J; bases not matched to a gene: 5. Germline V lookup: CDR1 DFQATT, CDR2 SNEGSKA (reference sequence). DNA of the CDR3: TGCAGTGCTAGTCCACTAGCGGGGTTCACAGATACGCAGTATTTT. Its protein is CSASPLAGFTDTQYF.

This CDR3 is CASSPRQNDNSPLHF. CDR3 coding DNA: TGCGCCAGCAGCCCGCGACAGAACGATAATTCACCCCTCCACTTT. The genes are TRBV4-3 and TRBJ1-6; a possible D gene is TRBD1 (5 bases). The germline V gene encodes CDR1 LGHNA and CDR2 YSLEER. V dropped 4 bases and J dropped 5 bases, with 12 bases sitting between them. The CDR3 length is 15 residues.

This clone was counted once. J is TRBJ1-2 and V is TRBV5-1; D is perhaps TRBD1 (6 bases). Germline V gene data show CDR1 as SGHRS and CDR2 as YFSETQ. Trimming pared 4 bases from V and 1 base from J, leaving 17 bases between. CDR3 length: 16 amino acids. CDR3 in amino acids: CASSRGGQTVNYGYTF. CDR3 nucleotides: TGCGCCAGCAGCCGAGGCGGACAGACCGTTAACTATGGCTACACCTTC.

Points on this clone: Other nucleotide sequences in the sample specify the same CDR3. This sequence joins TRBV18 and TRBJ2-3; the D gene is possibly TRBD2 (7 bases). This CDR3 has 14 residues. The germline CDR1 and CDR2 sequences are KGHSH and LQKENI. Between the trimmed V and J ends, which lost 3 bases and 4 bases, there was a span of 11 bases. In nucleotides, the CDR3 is TGTGCCAGCTCACCGAGGGGGGGCGCAGATACGCAGTATTTT. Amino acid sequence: CASSPRGGADTQYF. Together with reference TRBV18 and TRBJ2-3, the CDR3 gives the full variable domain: NAGVMQNPRHLVRRRGQEARLRCSPMKGHSHVYWYRQLPEEGLKFMVYLQKENIIDESGMPKERFSAEFPKEGPSILRIQQVVRGDSAAYFCASSPRGGADTQYFGPGTRLTVL.